These 30 T cell receptor beta chains originate from one sample sequenced in a study of CD8+ T cells in alopecia areata. Sequencing used cDNA as its template, made by extracting RNA and reverse transcribing it. TCRdb's copy holds only in-frame clones and misses some; the assay was immunoSEQ multiplex PCR. The top ten hold more than 0.7% of the sample, which has under 200,000 clones, about 71% seen once. Indicated treatment: oral pan-JAK inhibitor, 5-10 mg twice daily. Sample: CD4+ T cells sorted from blood, taken at week 4, from a patient treated with tofacitinib. The receptor set was obtained from a human donor with alopecia areata.

This clone has a handful of counts. This chain uses TRBV7-9 with TRBJ1-1; unclear D gene. V shed 7 bases and J shed 3 bases, with 6 bases lying between them. CDR1 and CDR2 from the germline V gene are SEHNR and FQNEAQ (reference sequence). This CDR3 comprises 11 residues. The CDR3 nucleotides read TGTGCCAGCACGGGTTACACTGAAGCTTTCTTT. Amino acids: CASTGYTEAFF. The full variable domain, rest sourced from reference TRBV7-9 and TRBJ1-1, is DTGVSQNPRHKITKRGQNVTFRCDPISEHNRLYWYRQTLGQGPEFLTYFQNEAQLEKSRLLSDRFSAERPKGSFSTLEIQRTEQGDSAMYLCASTGYTEAFFGQGTRLTVV.

V usage is TRBV5-6 and J usage is TRBJ2-2, with 9 bases lining up with TRBD1. This CDR3 is 15 amino acids long. V dropped 3 bases and J dropped 5; count of bases not matched to a gene: 5. Germline CDR1 SGHDT, CDR2 YYEEEE. Here the CDR3 reads CASSSGDRVTGELFF. CDR3 DNA sequence: TGTGCCAGCAGCTCAGGGGACAGGGTAACCGGGGAGCTGTTTTTT.

V is TRBV29-1 and J is TRBJ1-5; tentatively, D is TRBD1 (5 bases). The V gene's germline CDR1 is SQVTM and CDR2 ANQGSEA. This CDR3 has 13 residues. V was shortened by 4 bases and J by 3 bases, with 10 bases between the two germline ends. The CDR3 is CSVAQGVNQPQHF. The CDR3 DNA follows: TGCAGCGTTGCTCAGGGAGTCAATCAGCCCCAGCATTTT.

The chain joins TRBV18 to TRBJ2-1; D not certain. Trimming stripped 2 bases from V and 7 bases from J, with 9 bases between. Germline V gives CDR1 KGHSH, CDR2 LQKENI. The CDR3 has 13 amino acids. CDR3 DNA: TGTGCCAGCTCACCAGAGTTAGGGAATGAGCAGTTCTTC. Residues: CASSPELGNEQFF. The entire variable domain, with the rest obtained from reference TRBV18 and TRBJ2-1, is as follows: NAGVMQNPRHLVRRRGQEARLRCSPMKGHSHVYWYRQLPEEGLKFMVYLQKENIIDESGMPKERFSAEFPKEGPSILRIQQVVRGDSAAYFCASSPELGNEQFFGPGTRLTVL.

The V call is TRBV5-6, the J call TRBJ1-1; the match to TRBD1 covers 9 bases. Looked up from germline, CDR1 is SGHDT and CDR2 is YYEEEE. Trimming at V came to 4 bases and at J to 1 base, leaving 8 bases not matched to a gene. There are 16 residues in the CDR3. CDR3 sequence: CASSPDRGVSNTEAFF. The DNA for the CDR3 is TGTGCCAGCAGCCCGGACAGGGGAGTGTCGAACACTGAAGCTTTCTTT.

The rearrangement joins TRBV5-1 to TRBJ1-2; D perhaps matches TRBD1 (6 bases). CDR1 and CDR2 (germline): SGHRS, YFSETQ. V was pared by 0 bases and J by 4 bases, with 10 bases between. This CDR3 contains 14 residues. Written as DNA, the CDR3 is TGCGCCAGCAGCTTGGACAGGGCCTCCTATGGCTACACCTTC. Protein: CASSLDRASYGYTF.

The gene calls are TRBV29-1 and TRBJ1-5, with a tentative D call TRBD1 (5 bases). The germline V and J ends were trimmed by 6 bases and 4 bases, with 10 bases remaining between them. This CDR3 contains 12 residues. From germline, CDR1 is SQVTM and CDR2 ANQGSEA. The CDR3 bases are TGCAGCGTGGGAGGACAAAATCAGCCCCAGCATTTT. It codes for CSVGGQNQPQHF.

The rearrangement joins TRBV6-1 to TRBJ1-6, with D perhaps TRBD1 (6 bases). V was shortened by 5 bases and J by 3 bases, with 11 bases between the two germline ends. This CDR3 comprises 15 residues. In germline, CDR1 is MNHNS, CDR2 SASEGT. Here the CDR3 DNA reads TGTGCCAGCAGTATCCGGGACAACTATAATTCACCCCTCCACTTT. Its translation is CASSIRDNYNSPLHF.

This rearrangement joins TRBV5-4 to TRBJ1-5; D is uncertain. CDR1 SGHNT and CDR2 YYREEE come from the germline V gene (reference sequence). The CDR3 sequence is 12 residues long. V lost 5 bases to trimming and J lost 10 bases, with 13 bases between them. CDR3 sequence reads: CASSKDGHPQHF. The CDR3 DNA follows: TGTGCCAGCAGTAAGGACGGGCACCCCCAGCATTTT.

The chain links TRBV5-6 to TRBJ2-5; a weak D match, TRBD2 (5 bases). This CDR3 has 12 amino acids. Between the trimmed V and J ends, which lost 4 bases and 8 bases, there was a span of 12 bases. Germline CDR1 is SGHDT and CDR2 is YYEEEE. CDR3 in DNA: TGTGCCAGCAGCCGTCCCCTAGCCACCCAGTACTTC. Encoded protein: CASSRPLATQYF. The complete variable domain, with remaining parts taken from reference TRBV5-6 and TRBJ2-5, reads DAGVTQSPTHLIKTRGQQVTLRCSPKSGHDTVSWYQQALGQGPQFIFQYYEEEERQRGNFPDRFSGHQFPNYSSELNVNALLLGDSALYLCASSRPLATQYFGPGTRLLVL.

With respect to this clone: The identical CDR3 is also encoded by other nucleotide sequences in the sample. The chain links TRBV30 to TRBJ2-7; D is ambiguous. In germline, CDR1 is GTSNPN, CDR2 SVGIG (reference sequence). This CDR3 has 13 amino acids. V was shortened by 2 bases and J by 0 bases, with 8 bases between the two germline ends. The CDR3 nucleotides are TGTGCCTGGAGTACCGGAAACTCCTACGAGCAGTACTTC. The encoded protein is CAWSTGNSYEQYF. The whole variable domain, remainder taken from reference TRBV30 and TRBJ2-7, is SQTIHQWPATLVQPVGSPLSLECTVEGTSNPNLYWYRQAAGRGLQLLFYSVGIGQISSEVPQNLSASRPQDRQFILSSKKLLLSDSGFYLCAWSTGNSYEQYFGPGTRLTVT.

V and J are TRBV7-6 and TRBJ1-2; no definite D call. V was clipped by 1 base and J by 0 bases, with 6 bases between them. There are 14 residues in the CDR3. CDR1 and CDR2 (germline): SGHVS, FNYEAQ. Here the CDR3 reads CASSLDAANYGYTF. The CDR3 nucleotides read TGTGCCAGCAGCTTAGACGCCGCTAACTATGGCTACACCTTC. Full variable domain (outside the CDR3, taken from reference TRBV7-6 and TRBJ1-2): GAGVSQSPRYKVTKRGQDVALRCDPISGHVSLYWYRQALGQGPEFLTYFNYEAQQDKSGLPNDRFSAERPEGSISTLTIQRTEQRDSAMYRCASSLDAANYGYTFGSGTRLTVV.

The V call is TRBV29-1, the J call TRBJ1-3; D is ambiguous. Per germline, CDR1 SQVTM and CDR2 ANQGSEA. The V and J ends lost 4 bases and 0 bases respectively, with 7 bases between them. There are 13 residues in the CDR3. As DNA, the CDR3 is TGCAGCGTTGCAGTGGTCTCTGGAAACACCATATATTTT. The encoded protein is CSVAVVSGNTIYF. The entire variable domain, with the rest obtained from reference TRBV29-1 and TRBJ1-3, is as follows: SAVISQKPSRDICQRGTSLTIQCQVDSQVTMMFWYRQQPGQSLTLIATANQGSEATYESGFVIDKFPISRPNLTFSTLTVSNMSPEDSSIYLCSVAVVSGNTIYFGEGSWLTVV.

The chain recombines TRBV2 with TRBJ1-2; 10 bases agree with TRBD1. V shed 4 bases, J shed 4 bases, and the junction held 9 bases outside the gene matches. The CDR3 is 16 residues long. CDR1 and CDR2 (germline): SNHLY, FYNNEI. The CDR3 region is CASSVRGQGSGYGYTF. For the CDR3, the DNA is TGTGCCAGCAGTGTACGGGGACAGGGGAGCGGCTATGGCTACACCTTC.

This chain uses TRBV29-1 with TRBJ2-5; 7 bases are a match to TRBD1. The CDR3 runs to 14 residues. The germline V gene encodes CDR1 SQVTM and CDR2 ANQGSEA. J gave up 5 bases and V 5 bases, and 11 bases lay outside the gene matches. CDR3 sequence: CSVWESVRGETQYF. CDR3 bases: TGCAGCGTTTGGGAATCGGTCAGGGGGGAGACCCAGTACTTC.

The rearrangement uses TRBV6-5 and TRBJ1-1; no reliable D call. The CDR3 loop spans 14 amino acids. V was shortened by 8 bases and J by 0 bases, with 13 bases between the two germline ends. Germline V gene data show CDR1 as MNHEY and CDR2 as SVGAGI. The CDR3 region is CASRPRIMNTEAFF. Here the CDR3 DNA reads TGTGCCAGCCGTCCCAGAATCATGAACACTGAAGCTTTCTTT.

The CDR3 here is CASSVVSGSETQYF. In DNA form, the CDR3 reads TGTGCCAGCAGCGTAGTTTCGGGTTCGGAGACCCAGTACTTC. The genes are TRBV9 and TRBJ2-5; D not resolved. Germline loops: CDR1 SGDLS, CDR2 YYNGEE. The CDR3 is 14 amino acids. Trimming took 0 bases from V and 5 from J, leaving 11 bases between them.

The rearrangement uses TRBV5-1 and TRBJ2-7; tentative D call: TRBD1 (5 bases). V was trimmed by 0 bases and J by 4 bases, leaving 8 bases between them. Looked up from germline, CDR1 is SGHRS and CDR2 is YFSETQ. This CDR3 is built from 13 residues. Written as DNA, the CDR3 is TGCGCCAGCAGCTTGGAGACAGCTTACGAGCAGTACTTC. It translates to CASSLETAYEQYF.

Here the CDR3 DNA reads TGTGCCAGCAGCTTGGAAGGGGCGGACTATGGCTACACCTTC. Amino acids: CASSLEGADYGYTF. The chain carries TRBV5-6 and TRBJ1-2; tentative D call: TRBD1 (5 bases). Germline-derived CDR1 and CDR2 are SGHDT and YYEEEE. Deletions cut 0 bases from V and 3 bases from J, with 9 bases between. There are 14 residues in the CDR3.

The chain joins TRBV30 to TRBJ1-3; D may be TRBD1 (5 bases). Looked up from germline, CDR1 is GTSNPN and CDR2 is SVGIG (reference sequence). V was clipped by 3 bases and J by 0 bases, with 9 bases between them. There are 14 residues in the CDR3. The CDR3 bases are TGTGCCTGGAGGGGGGGTCTCTCTGGAAACACCATATATTTT. As protein: CAWRGGLSGNTIYF.

This chain uses TRBV29-1 with TRBJ2-5; no firm D call. Germline assignment: CDR1 SQVTM and CDR2 ANQGSEA. V shed 1 base and J shed 5 bases, with 14 bases lying between them. The CDR3 is made up of 14 amino acids. The CDR3 DNA sequence: TGCAGCGTTGAAGCGAGTACAGTTGGGGAGACCCAGTACTTC. Translating it yields CSVEASTVGETQYF.

V and J are TRBV14 and TRBJ2-1; D gene unclear. The CDR3 has 12 amino acids. Trimming left V 0 bases short and J 9 bases short, with 6 bases between. Germline loops: CDR1 SGHDN, CDR2 FVKESK. The CDR3: CASSQETGEQFF. In DNA form, the CDR3 reads TGTGCCAGCAGCCAAGAGACGGGTGAGCAGTTCTTC.

In this sample, this clone turned up a few times. V is TRBV30 and J is TRBJ2-5, with D possibly matching TRBD2 (5 bases). V was trimmed by 3 bases and J by 4 bases, leaving 12 bases between them. The CDR3 has 13 amino acids. The germline V gene encodes CDR1 GTSNPN and CDR2 SVGIG (reference sequence). In DNA form, the CDR3 reads TGTGCCTGGAGCCCTGGCGGGCTAGAGACCCAGTACTTC. This translates into CAWSPGGLETQYF. The variable domain in full, with the rest retrieved from reference TRBV30 and TRBJ2-5, is SQTIHQWPATLVQPVGSPLSLECTVEGTSNPNLYWYRQAAGRGLQLLFYSVGIGQISSEVPQNLSASRPQDRQFILSSKKLLLSDSGFYLCAWSPGGLETQYFGPGTRLLVL.

V and J are TRBV2 and TRBJ1-1; D call uncertain. Germline V CDR1 and CDR2: SNHLY, FYNNEI. CDR3 length: 14 residues. Trimming took 3 bases from V and 1 from J, leaving 9 bases between them. CDR3 region: CASSDVVQNTEAFF. The CDR3 DNA follows: TGTGCCAGCAGTGATGTGGTTCAGAACACTGAAGCTTTCTTT.

By sample share, this clone is medium-sized (0.01 to 0.1%). This chain links TRBV5-5 with TRBJ1-5; a possible D gene is TRBD1 (6 bases). CDR3 size: 16 residues. V was shortened by 1 base and J by 4 bases, with 15 bases between the two germline ends. Germline V lookup: CDR1 SGHKS, CDR2 YYEKEE (reference sequence). The chain's CDR3 is CASSLRLNRDNQPQHF. The CDR3, as DNA: TGTGCCAGCAGCTTGAGGCTGAACAGGGATAATCAGCCCCAGCATTTT.

The chain couples TRBV5-6 to TRBJ1-5; 8 bases line up with TRBD1. V was clipped by 9 bases and J by 0 bases; unmatched bases: 20. CDR3 size: 19 residues. CDR1 and CDR2 (germline): SGHDT, YYEEEE. The CDR3 DNA follows: TGTGCCACCCAGCTGAGGAGGACAGGGTATGATAATAGCAATCAGCCCCAGCATTTT. It translates to CATQLRRTGYDNSNQPQHF.

This chain uses TRBV5-4 with TRBJ2-1, with D maybe TRBD2 (6 bases). Trimming cost V 3 bases and J 4 bases, with 17 bases left between them. Germline V gene data show CDR1 as SGHNT and CDR2 as YYREEE (reference sequence). There are 16 residues in the CDR3. This chain's CDR3 is CASSSPLGGSYNEQFF. The CDR3 nucleotides read TGTGCCAGCAGCTCGCCGCTGGGGGGATCTTACAATGAGCAGTTCTTC.

This rearrangement joins TRBV6-5 to TRBJ2-3; D remains unclear. The CDR3 runs to 14 residues. CDR1 MNHEY and CDR2 SVGAGI come from the germline V gene. Trimming stripped 3 bases from V and 4 bases from J, with 11 bases between. CDR3 protein: CASSYSQIPDTQYF. The CDR3, as DNA: TGTGCCAGCAGTTATTCTCAGATCCCAGATACGCAGTATTTT.

This clone came up a few times. V usage is TRBV5-1 and J usage is TRBJ1-2; D remains ambiguous. This CDR3 is 14 amino acids long. Trimming cost V 1 base and J 6 bases, with 13 bases left between them. CDR1 and CDR2 from the germline V gene are SGHRS and YFSETQ. CDR3 amino acids: CASSLSGQNDGYTF. CDR3 in DNA: TGCGCCAGCAGCTTGAGTGGCCAGAATGATGGCTACACCTTC.

V usage is TRBV15 and J usage is TRBJ1-5; TRBD1 is a possible D gene (6 bases). Germline V gene data show CDR1 as LNHNV and CDR2 as YYDKDF (reference sequence). There are 15 residues in the CDR3. The V and J ends lost 3 bases and 0 bases respectively, with 9 bases between them. Written as DNA, the CDR3 is TGTGCCACCAGCAGGGACAGCCTTAGCAATCAGCCCCAGCATTTT. It yields the protein CATSRDSLSNQPQHF.